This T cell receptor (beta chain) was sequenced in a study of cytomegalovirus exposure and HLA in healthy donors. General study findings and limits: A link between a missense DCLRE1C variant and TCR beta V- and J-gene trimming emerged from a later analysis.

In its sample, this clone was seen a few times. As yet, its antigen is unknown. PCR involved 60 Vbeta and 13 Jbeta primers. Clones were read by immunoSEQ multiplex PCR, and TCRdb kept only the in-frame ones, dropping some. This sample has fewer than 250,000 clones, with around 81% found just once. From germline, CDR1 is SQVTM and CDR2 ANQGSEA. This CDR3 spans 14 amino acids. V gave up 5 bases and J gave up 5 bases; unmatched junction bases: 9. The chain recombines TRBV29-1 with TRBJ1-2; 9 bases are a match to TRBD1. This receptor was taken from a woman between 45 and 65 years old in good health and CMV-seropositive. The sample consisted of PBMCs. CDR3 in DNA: TGCAGCGTTTCCCGACAGGGGGAAAGGTATGGCTACACCTTC. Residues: CSVSRQGERYGYTF.